The entry below gives a single T cell receptor (beta chain) sequence along with its context. Its target is not known. Genomic DNA, the template, was used for profiling of the TCR beta VDJ and CDR3. TCRdb reanalysed the reads using MiXCR and keeps one entry per CDR3 protein. The table lists hundreds of thousands of distinct CDR3 sequences, roughly 68% of them singletons. The data stem from a study of CD8+CD57+ T cells in acquired aplastic anemia. Looking at the study overall: Recorded DNA amounts for sorted CD4+ and CD8+ cells had an average of approximately 3 ug. Study-level findings and limits: Researchers report that twenty-nine CD8+ CDR3 sequences appeared in both patients and controls.

The TCR originated in a human donor in good health, serving as a control. Source material: sorted CD4+, CD8+, or CD8+CD57+ T cells (not recorded which) from PBMCs.

This chain's CDR3 is CASSLASGGVSDTQYF. The CDR3, as DNA: TGTGCCAGCAGCTTGGCTAGCGGGGGGGTGTCAGATACGCAGTATTTT. The chain joins TRBV5-4 to TRBJ2-3, with 12 bases aligning to TRBD2. The CDR3 sequence is 16 residues long. V lost 0 bases, J lost 4 bases, and 3 bases stayed unmatched. Per the germline V gene, CDR1 is SGHNT and CDR2 is YYREEE (reference sequence).